These 14 T cell receptor beta chains came from one sample sequenced in a study of T cell repertoires in cytomegalovirus infection. TCRdb fed the reads into MiXCR, producing one record per CDR3 protein. The data contain approximately 500,000 distinct CDR3 sequences, over 9% of them singletons. Specimen: PBMCs. These receptors were collected from a human donor in good health (CMV status not recorded). Some clones in this sample may be carry-over from other donors' samples.

This clonotype was counted between two and nine times. The CDR3 DNA sequence: TGTGCCAGCAGCTTGGGCAGGGAGGGCTCGGGTGGCTTCTTT. Residues: CASSLGREGSGGFF. This chain joins TRBV5-4 and TRBJ1-1; possible D gene TRBD1, 5 bases. The CDR3 contains 14 residues. The V gene's germline CDR1 is SGHNT and CDR2 YYREEE (reference sequence). V was trimmed by 0 bases and J by 14 bases, leaving 20 bases between them.

Many counts were recorded for this clonotype. V and J are TRBV28 and TRBJ2-7; TRBD2 matches 7 bases. The CDR3 is made up of 16 amino acids. J was trimmed by 2 bases and V by 6 bases; bases with no gene match: 13. Germline V gene data show CDR1 as MDHEN and CDR2 as SYDVKM. The CDR3 sequence is CASSRPTERDPYEQYF. DNA for the CDR3: TGTGCCAGCAGCCGACCTACCGAGCGGGACCCCTACGAGCAGTACTTC.

This clonotype was recorded a few times. The chain joins TRBV29-1 to TRBJ1-2; D possibly corresponds to TRBD1 (5 bases). The V and J ends lost 6 bases and 4 bases respectively, with 6 bases between them. CDR3 length equals 10 residues. In germline, CDR1 is SQVTM, CDR2 ANQGSEA. CDR3 sequence: CSVDIYGYTF. CDR3 DNA sequence: TGCAGCGTGGACATCTATGGCTACACCTTC.

This clonotype was seen at least ten times. This chain links TRBV6-2 or TRBV6-3 with TRBJ1-2; D gene uncertain. The germline V and J ends were trimmed by 5 bases and 4 bases, with 11 bases remaining between them. Germline V gene data show CDR1 as MNHEY and CDR2 as SVGEGT. The CDR3 spans 13 residues. The CDR3 sequence is CASSNDLRYGYTF. Written as DNA, the CDR3 is TGTGCCAGCAGTAACGATTTACGCTATGGCTACACCTTC.

The chain employs TRBV11-3 and TRBJ2-1; 10 bases line up with TRBD2. This CDR3 has 18 residues. The J segment lost 5 bases and the V segment lost 0 bases, leaving 10 bases of the junction unmatched. Germline V CDR1 and CDR2: SGHNT, YENEEA. CDR3 protein: CASSLDWVAGGGDNEQFF. CDR3 DNA sequence: TGTGCCAGCAGCTTAGATTGGGTAGCGGGAGGAGGCGACAATGAGCAGTTCTTC.

A word on this clonotype: A much larger clonotype is one base distant, so this may be a read error. The V and J genes are TRBV6-2 or TRBV6-3 and TRBJ2-1, with D unclear. The CDR3 consists of 13 residues. The germline CDR1 and CDR2 sequences are MNHEY and SVGEGT. The CDR3 loop is CASSPPRRTERFF. In nucleotides, the CDR3 is TGTGCCAGCAGTCCCCCCCGACGGACCGAGCGGTTCTTC.

There are many counts of this clonotype. V and J are TRBV2 and TRBJ2-3, with a tentative D call TRBD2 (6 bases). Germline V gene data show CDR1 as SNHLY and CDR2 as FYNNEI. The CDR3 covers 16 residues. Trimming removed 4 bases at V and 4 bases at J, with 18 bases between. The CDR3 is CASSGTDYGGSDTQYF. The CDR3 nucleotides read TGTGCCAGCAGTGGGACGGACTACGGAGGCTCAGATACGCAGTATTTT. Using reference TRBV2 and TRBJ2-3 for the parts outside the CDR3, the full variable domain is EPEVTQTPSHQVTQMGQEVILRCVPISNHLYFYWYRQILGQKVEFLVSFYNNEISEKSEIFDDQFSVERPDGSNFTLKIRSTKLEDSAMYFCASSGTDYGGSDTQYFGPGTRLTVL.

In this sample, this clonotype turned up many times. V and J are TRBV15 and TRBJ2-5, with TRBD2 as a possible D gene (6 bases). The V and J ends lost 2 bases and 5 bases respectively, with 15 bases between them. Per the germline V gene, CDR1 is LNHNV and CDR2 is YYDKDF (reference sequence). This CDR3 comprises 15 residues. CDR3 region: CATSRLALREETQYF. Here the CDR3 DNA reads TGTGCCACCAGCAGACTAGCGTTGAGGGAGGAGACCCAGTACTTC.

This clonotype was counted a few times. This sequence joins TRBV29-1 and TRBJ2-2; the D gene is possibly TRBD1 (6 bases). Trimming removed 5 bases at V and 3 bases at J, with 13 bases between. The CDR3 contains 14 residues. Germline V lookup: CDR1 SQVTM, CDR2 ANQGSEA. The CDR3 DNA reads as TGCAGCGTTAGCGGAAAGGGGGACACCGGGGAGCTGTTTTTT. It encodes CSVSGKGDTGELFF.

The rearrangement uses TRBV19 and TRBJ2-7, with 11 positions matching TRBD1. CDR1 and CDR2 (germline): LNHDA, SQIVND (reference sequence). CDR3 length: 15 residues. With 3 bases clipped from V and 5 bases from J, the junction kept 6 bases outside the gene matches. CDR3 DNA sequence: TGTGCCAGTAGTATTACTGGACAGGGGGCCGACGAGCAGTACTTC. As protein: CASSITGQGADEQYF. Drawing the rest from reference TRBV19 and TRBJ2-7, the complete variable domain is DGGITQSPKYLFRKEGQNVTLSCEQNLNHDAMYWYRQDPGQGLRLIYYSQIVNDFQKGDIAEGYSVSREKKESFPLTVTSAQKNPTAFYLCASSITGQGADEQYFGPGTRLTVT.

In this sample, this clonotype turned up many times. The chain has TRBV6-5 and TRBJ2-6; TRBD2 aligns across 10 bases. The CDR3 extends over 17 amino acids. With 6 bases clipped from V and 1 base from J, the junction kept 6 bases outside the gene matches. Germline assignment: CDR1 MNHEY and CDR2 SVGAGI. DNA of the CDR3: TGTGCCAGCAGCAGCGGGAGGGGTACATCTGGGGCCAACGTCCTGACTTTC. This sequence encodes CASSSGRGTSGANVLTF.

This clonotype was counted ten times or more. The chain employs TRBV28 and TRBJ1-6, with D unclear. Germline V gives CDR1 MDHEN, CDR2 SYDVKM. The CDR3 contains 12 residues. V lost 4 bases and J lost 11, with 9 bases in between. CDR3 loop: CASSSSTPPLHF. The CDR3 nucleotides are TGTGCCAGCAGTTCGTCCACTCCACCCCTCCACTTT. Variable domain in full (rest from reference TRBV28 and TRBJ1-6): DVKVTQSSRYLVKRTGEKVFLECVQDMDHENMFWYRQDPGLGLRLIYFSYDVKMKEKGDIPEGYSVSREKKERFSLILESASTNQTSMYLCASSSSTPPLHFGNGTRLTVT.

In its sample, this clonotype was seen many times. V and J are TRBV5-4 and TRBJ2-5, with 10 nucleotides matching TRBD2. The junction had 11 bases not matched to a gene; V was cut back by 4 bases and J by 5 bases. The CDR3 is 16 amino acids. Germline V lookup: CDR1 SGHNT, CDR2 YYREEE (reference sequence). For the CDR3, the DNA is TGTGCCAGCAGCGCCGCACTAGCGGGGTTTGGGGAGACCCAGTACTTC. This encodes CASSAALAGFGETQYF.

This clonotype was seen many times. The rearrangement links TRBV7-3 to TRBJ2-1; TRBD2 agrees at 7 bases. Germline lookup yields CDR1 SGHTA and CDR2 FQGTGA. After removal of 3 bases from V and 1 base from J, the junction contained 3 bases not matched to a gene. This CDR3 comprises 15 residues. The CDR3 spells CASSFAGDSYNEQFF. The CDR3, as DNA: TGTGCCAGCAGCTTTGCGGGAGATTCCTACAATGAGCAGTTCTTC.